This TCR beta chain was profiled in a study of cytomegalovirus exposure and HLA in healthy donors. This CDR3 region has 15 residues. V was pared by 2 bases and J by 7 bases, with 9 bases of the junction left unmatched. From germline, CDR1 is WSHSY and CDR2 SAAADI. Primers for the PCR totalled 60 Vbeta and 13 Jbeta. Measured with immunoSEQ multiplex PCR; TCRdb has only the in-frame clones, and not every one. The sample holds fewer than 200,000 clones, approximately 80% seen once. To note about this clone: The antigen remains undetermined.

Study findings and constraints: When analyzed later, a missense DCLRE1C variant was found to be linked to TCR beta V- and J-gene trimming. In all likelihood, a cluster of highly shared sequence variants was a sequencing artifact. Cytomegalovirus-associated status was assigned to about 150 TCR beta chains. Analyses of presence and absence presupposed an approximately uniform sequencing depth across donors.

This receptor was obtained from a female donor in good health and CMV-seronegative. The chain is built from TRBV10-2 and TRBJ2-7; 9 bases fit TRBD2. The specimen was PBMCs. The CDR3 nucleotides read TGCGCCAGCAGTGAGATGTCTAGCGGGGCCTTAGAGCAGTACTTC. Translated, it gives CASSEMSSGALEQYF.